This is a list of T cell receptor beta chains from one sample in a study of blood T cells in healthy people across ages. TCRdb re-analysed the 5' RACE reads in MiXCR, keeping a single row per CDR3 protein. This table holds approximately 800,000 distinct CDR3 sequences, about 47% found once. The sequencing input was blood. These receptors were obtained from an elderly man in good health. Both conserved end residues are part of each CDR3. D genes are given only for firm matches. Expanded clones get a size class; other rows say once, few or many, or leave the size out.

CDR3 DNA | CDR3 protein | V gene | CDR3 length | D gene | J gene | clone size
TGTGCCAGCAACCTAGCGGGAGCAGGGGATACGCAGTATTTT | CASNLAGAGDTQYF | TRBV2 | 14 | TRBD2 | TRBJ2-3 | NA
TGTGCCAGCAGTTTAAATGGGCTAGCGTTCAATGAGCAGTACTTC | CASSLNGLAFNEQYF | TRBV28 | 15 | NA | TRBJ2-7 | NA
TGTGCCAGCAGCCTCCGACCGTATCTAGCGGGAGTGATGGGCGATGAGCAGTTCTTC | CASSLRPYLAGVMGDEQFF | TRBV14 | 19 | TRBD2 | TRBJ2-1 | many
TGTGCCAGCAGCTTGGGGGGCATCTCCTACGAGCAGTACTTC | CASSLGGISYEQYF | TRBV7-9 | 14 | NA | TRBJ2-7 | many
TGTGCCAGCAGCTTTTTGCCCAACACTGAAGCTTTCTTT | CASSFLPNTEAFF | TRBV7-2 | 13 | NA | TRBJ1-1 | few
TGCGCCAGCAGCATCAATAGCGGGAGGGCCCTTGGCGAGCAGTACTTC | CASSINSGRALGEQYF | TRBV5-1 | 16 | TRBD2 | TRBJ2-7 | NA
TGTGCCATCAGTCCATCGGGACAGGGAGTCTACACCTTC | CAISPSGQGVYTF | TRBV10-3 | 13 | TRBD1 | TRBJ1-2 | NA
TGCAGTGCTCGAACGGCGGCGGGGAGCTCCTACAATGAGCAGTTCTTC | CSARTAAGSSYNEQFF | TRBV20-1 | 16 | NA | TRBJ2-1 | once
TGCAGTGCTAGGATACAGGGAATTGGAGTGAATGAGCAGTTCTTC | CSARIQGIGVNEQFF | TRBV20-1 | 15 | NA | TRBJ2-1 | NA
TGTGCCAGCAGTTCGAAGACTAGACGAGCGGACAATGAGCAGTTCTTC | CASSSKTRRADNEQFF | TRBV27 | 16 | NA | TRBJ2-1 | NA
TGCGCCAGCAGCCAAGGAATAGCGAGTAGCACAGATACGCAGTATTTT | CASSQGIASSTDTQYF | TRBV4-3 | 16 | NA | TRBJ2-3 | NA
TGTGCCAGCAGCCAAGAGAACTGGGTGGGAGGCTACACCTTC | CASSQENWVGGYTF | TRBV14 | 14 | NA | TRBJ1-2 | NA
TGCAGTGCTGAGACTAGTGAGCAAGAGACCCAGCACTTC | CSAETSEQETQHF | TRBV20-1 | 13 | NA | TRBJ2-5 | NA
TGCAGTGCTAGAGCCAGGGACAGATCCTACGAGCAGTACTTC | CSARARDRSYEQYF | TRBV20-1 | 14 | TRBD1 | TRBJ2-7 | NA